A few counts support the clone carrying this T cell receptor beta chain. Then a second PCR, running about 6 to 12 cycles, was carried out with a sample-barcoded 5' primer and a J-beta primer mix. TCRdb independently ran MiXCR on the 5' RACE reads; one entry per CDR3 protein. The sample contains some 1.4 million distinct CDR3 sequences, roughly 40% of which appear only once. The data are from a study of blood T cells in healthy people across ages. Germline CDR1 reads SGDLS; CDR2 reads YYNGEE. The V gene lost 4 bases and the J gene lost 3 bases, with 12 bases spanning the gap. The CDR3 sequence is 14 residues long.

This sequence originates from a young woman in good health. Specimen: blood. V usage is TRBV9 and J usage is TRBJ2-3; tentatively, D is TRBD1 (6 bases). The CDR3 is CASSPRQETDTQYF. Written as DNA, the CDR3 is TGTGCCAGCAGCCCACGACAGGAAACAGATACGCAGTATTTT.